This section outlines one T cell receptor beta chain sequence together with its context. Its target is not known. The genes are named according to mouse. The CDR3 end is not reached by the read, which stops 1 residue before it; the germline J gene fills it in. TCRdb keeps only in-frame clones here, not all; method: immunoSEQ multiplex PCR. Among roughly 7,800 clones listed, about a third were seen once. The entry originates in a study of tissue T cells after allogeneic stem cell transplantation. Study outcomes and limitations: Anatomically similar tissues had similar TCR repertoires within each patient.

V was trimmed by 1 base and J by 1 base, leaving 7 bases between them. Germline V gene data show CDR1 as KGHPV and CDR2 as FQNQEV (reference sequence). The CDR3 contains 15 residues. Time point specified: mouse harvest day 14 after allogeneic transplant. Each mouse received 10^7 T-cell-depleted marrow cells plus 10^6 splenic CD5+ T cells by tail vein. Specimen: skin. The sequence was collected from a female BALB/c mouse given C57BL/6 T cells with graft-versus-host disease after an allogeneic hematopoietic cell transplant. This rearrangement joins TRBV26 to TRBJ2-2; weak D call: TRBD1 (6 bases). The part of the CDR3 DNA that was read is TGTGCCAGCAGTCTGTTCAGGGGAAACACCGGGCAGCTCTAC. It translates to CASSLFRGNTGQLY. The CDR3, in full, reads CASSLFRGNTGQLYF. Looking up the rest from reference TRBV26 and TRBJ2-2 gives the full variable domain: NSKVIQTPRYLVKGQGQKAKMRCIPEKGHPVVFWYQQNKNNEFKFLINFQNQEVLQQIDMTEKRFSAECPSNSPCSLEIQSSEAGDSALYLCASSLFRGNTGQLYFGEGSKLTVL.